Reported below is one T cell receptor beta chain. As yet, its antigen is unknown. This sample is drawn from a study of beta chain features in type 1 diabetes. In the study overall: Patients were similar to healthy donors in age and gender (as well as in cell yields). General study points: Type 1 diabetes patients showed a moderate but significant shortening of TCRB CDR3s in all four CD4+ subsets. Naive, central memory and Treg TCRB repertoires appeared more alike in patients than in healthy donors.

Germline loops: CDR1 SGDLS, CDR2 YYNGEE. This CDR3 spans 16 amino acids. Trimming took off 4 bases at V and 3 bases at J, with 19 bases between the two ends. Isolation of CD4+ naive, central memory, regulatory and stem cell-like memory cells was achieved by sorting via CD45RO/CCR7/CD25/CD127/CD95/CD27. Isolated RNA was reverse transcribed in full, so expressed TCRB transcripts were sequenced. Profiled with immunoSEQ multiplex PCR; TCRdb holds only in-frame clones, not every one. The sample has nearly 700,000 clones; around 15% are singletons. The TCR comes from a man aged 18 to 29 with type 1 diabetes. Sequenced sample: naive CD4+ T cells from blood. The rearrangement joins TRBV9 to TRBJ2-5; D ambiguous. The CDR3 DNA sequence: TGTGCCAGCAGCCCTTATTCTCAACGATTCGAAGAGACCCAGTACTTC. Protein sequence: CASSPYSQRFEETQYF.